This is a list of T cell receptor beta chains from one sample in a study of blood T cell repertoires in COVID-19. Repertoires were generated with immunoSEQ multiplex PCR, while TCRdb's copy carries only in-frame clones and drops some. The sample lists some 260,000 clones, about 90% occurring once. Input material: peripheral blood. These receptors all stem from a man aged 18-30 years with active or convalescent COVID-19. Both conserved end residues are part of each CDR3. A D gene is named only where the DNA matches it firmly. Size is omitted from some rows. Given values are once, few, many or a class for expanded clones.

NA	TRBV7-3	TRBJ1-1	NA	TGTGCCAGCAGCCCCAACAGGAACACTGAAGCTTTCTTT	CASSPNRNTEAFF
NA	TRBV2	TRBJ2-3	NA	TGTGCCACACGGTGGGCAGAAGACACAGATACGCAGTATTTT	CATRWAEDTDTQYF
NA	TRBV5-4	TRBJ1-2	once	TGTGCCAGCAGCCCTAGGAGCCTCTATGGCTACACCTTC	CASSPRSLYGYTF
NA	TRBV19	TRBJ1-2	NA	TGTGCCAGTAGTTCCGACAGGTACTATGGCTACACCTTC	CASSSDRYYGYTF
NA	TRBV19	TRBJ2-7	NA	TGTGCCAGTAGTATAGTAGGCGGCGAGCAGTACTTC	CASSIVGGEQYF
TRBD2	TRBV28	TRBJ2-5	NA	TGTGCCAGCAGTAAAAGGACTAGGCGTCGAGAGACCCAGTACTTC	CASSKRTRRRETQYF
NA	TRBV9	TRBJ2-7	few	TGTGCCAGCAGCGATCCAGGGTCAAACGAGCAGTACTTC	CASSDPGSNEQYF
NA	TRBV5-1	TRBJ1-3	NA	TGCGCCAGCAGCTTGTCGGATAAGGGGATTGGAAACACCATATATTTT	CASSLSDKGIGNTIYF
NA	TRBV29-1	TRBJ1-2	NA	TGCAGCGTTGAAGAGGCTTACTATGGCTACACCTTC	CSVEEAYYGYTF
NA	TRBV5-1	TRBJ2-7	NA	TGCGCCAGCAGCGCGTCGGGCGAGCAGTACTTC	CASSASGEQYF
TRBD2	TRBV19	TRBJ2-3	NA	TGTGCCAGTAGGATCCCGGGGGGGGCCTCGGATACGCAGTATTTT	CASRIPGGASDTQYF
NA	TRBV9	TRBJ1-4	NA	TGTGCCAGCAGCCAGGGTGAAAAACTGTTTTTT	CASSQGEKLFF
TRBD1	TRBV27	TRBJ1-2	few	TGTGCCAGCAAAACCCGACAGGGCGCCTATGGCTACACCTTC	CASKTRQGAYGYTF
TRBD2	TRBV5-1	TRBJ2-5	NA	TGCGCCAGCAGCTTGGGGACTAGCGGGGACCAAGAGACCCAGTACTTC	CASSLGTSGDQETQYF
TRBD2	TRBV11-3	TRBJ2-3	NA	TGTGCCAGCAGCTTAGGAAGCGCGGGGGGGCCCGGTACGCAGTATTTT	CASSLGSAGGPGTQYF
NA	TRBV28	TRBJ1-2	NA	TGTGCCAGCAGTTTGGGCAGGGTGGGAGGTGGCTACACCTTC	CASSLGRVGGGYTF
NA	TRBV29-1	TRBJ2-7	NA	TGCAGCCCCGAGGTCTCCTACGAGCAGTACTTC	CSPEVSYEQYF
TRBD2	TRBV9	TRBJ2-1	NA	TGTGCCAGCAGCCTAGCGGGGGGGTTAGCGGATGAGCAGTTCTTC	CASSLAGGLADEQFF
NA	TRBV5-4	TRBJ1-6	once	TGCCCCCCGGGATGGAACAATTCACCCCTCCACTTT	CPPGWNNSPLHF
TRBD1	TRBV19	TRBJ2-7	NA	TGTGCCAGTAGCCTCAGGGGGTCGGGTTTCTACGAGCAGTACTTC	CASSLRGSGFYEQYF
TRBD1	TRBV5-5	TRBJ1-1	NA	TGTGCCAGCAGCAACCCGACAGGGGGCAAGTACACTGAAGCTTTCTTT	CASSNPTGGKYTEAFF
TRBD1	TRBV6-6	TRBJ1-5	NA	TGTGCCAGCAGTCCCAAGGACAGGGGCAGCAATCAGCCCCAGCATTTT	CASSPKDRGSNQPQHF